This entry describes one TCR beta chain. What it binds is not known. Subsequent to 10 days of culture, CD4+ T cells were isolated. Participants were vaccinated with two doses of either the BNT162b2 or mRNA-1273 vaccine. This entry is derived from a study of vaccination effects on CD4 cells after COVID-19. The method was immunoSEQ multiplex PCR; TCRdb's version includes in-frame clones alone and lacks a portion of them. The table records tens of thousands of clones, less than 85% of them present only once. CDR1 SNHLY and CDR2 FYNNEI come from the germline V gene. V lost 6 bases, J lost 8 bases, and 16 bases lay in between. The CDR3 spans 14 residues.

Material: CD4+ T cells from PBMCs cultured without peptide, obtained after COVID-19 vaccination. The chain joins TRBV2 to TRBJ1-4; a possible D gene is TRBD1 (5 bases). The clonotype comes from a human donor who received a COVID-19 vaccine. CDR3 sequence (DNA): TGTGCCAGCAGCCCCCGAGCAGGGTGGGAAAAACTGTTTTTT. Translating it yields CASSPRAGWEKLFF.